The 20 T cell receptor beta chains below come from one sample, sequenced in a study of CD8+CD57+ T cells in acquired aplastic anemia. TCR beta VDJ and CDR3 were profiled, and genomic DNA was the template. Using its own MiXCR run on the reads, TCRdb lists one record per CDR3 protein. The profile shows around 200,000 distinct CDR3 sequences, around 50% of them singletons. Before being chosen for sequencing, patients had shown CD8+CD57+ cell expansion by flow cytometry. The sequenced sample consisted of sorted CD4+, CD8+, or CD8+CD57+ T cells (not recorded which) from PBMCs. Every receptor here comes from a human donor with aplastic anemia.

The V call is TRBV7-2, the J call TRBJ2-7, with a tentative D call TRBD1 (7 bases). Trimming removed 1 base at V and 4 bases at J, with 17 bases between. Germline V gene sequence: CDR1 SGHTA, CDR2 FQGNSA. The CDR3 loop spans 16 amino acids. The CDR3 loop reads CASSLELTGTGYEQYF. CDR3 nucleotides: TGTGCCAGCAGCTTAGAGTTGACAGGGACTGGGTACGAGCAGTACTTC.

This CDR3 is CASSPRGLQSAETQYF. For the CDR3, the DNA is TGTGCCAGTAGTCCCCGCGGTCTTCAATCGGCAGAGACCCAGTACTTC. This chain links TRBV19 with TRBJ2-5; D is unresolved. The CDR3 loop spans 16 amino acids. Trimming stripped 5 bases from V and 4 bases from J, with 20 bases between. Germline V gene lookup returns CDR1 LNHDA and CDR2 SQIVND (reference sequence).

This clonotype was observed at least ten times. The chain couples TRBV6-2 or TRBV6-3 to TRBJ2-7; 9 bases align to TRBD1. The CDR3 spans 12 residues. The trim removed 8 bases at V and 2 bases at J, leaving 1 base unmatched. CDR1 is MNHEY, CDR2 SVGEGT, per germline. Here the CDR3 reads CASGDRAYEQYF. The CDR3 DNA reads as TGTGCCAGCGGGGACAGGGCCTACGAGCAGTACTTC.

This clonotype was seen ten or more times. The gene calls are TRBV5-8 and TRBJ2-2; 7 positions agree with TRBD1. Germline V gene sequence: CDR1 SGHTS, CDR2 YDEGEE. J lost 2 bases, V lost 4 bases, and 5 bases had no gene match. The CDR3 sequence is 15 residues long. This CDR3 is CASSRQGANTGELFF. CDR3 coding DNA: TGTGCCAGCAGCCGACAGGGCGCAAACACCGGGGAGCTGTTTTTT.

This clonotype appeared many times. The chain joins TRBV6-6 to TRBJ1-2; 10 bases are shared with TRBD1. The CDR3 totals 13 residues. Germline assignment: CDR1 MNHNY and CDR2 SVGAGI (reference sequence). Losses at the gene ends were 4 bases for V and 8 bases for J; bases not matched to a gene: 4. The CDR3 DNA sequence: TGTGCCAGCAGTTTGGGACAGGGGATCGGCTACACCTTC. As protein: CASSLGQGIGYTF.

For the CDR3, the DNA is TGTGCCAGCAGCTTAGGGTCGTCGGACTATGGCTACACCTTC. Protein product: CASSLGSSDYGYTF. This rearrangement joins TRBV7-9 to TRBJ1-2; D gene unclear. The CDR3 covers 14 residues. Trimming removed 1 base at V and 3 bases at J, with 9 bases between. Germline V CDR1 and CDR2: SEHNR, FQNEAQ (reference sequence).

This clonotype was counted many times. This chain connects TRBV12-3 or TRBV12-4 to TRBJ1-4; no definite D call. The V and J ends lost 5 bases and 5 bases respectively, with 18 bases between them. The CDR3 runs 16 residues. The CDR3 DNA sequence: TGTGCCAGCAGTCCGGGCCGAAGGGAAGGGAATGAAAAACTGTTTTTT. This encodes CASSPGRREGNEKLFF.

There are many counts of this clonotype. The chain recombines TRBV7-2 with TRBJ1-4; D is perhaps TRBD1 (6 bases). This CDR3 has 13 amino acids. V was clipped by 5 bases and J by 8 bases, with 12 bases between them. The germline gives CDR1 SGHTA, CDR2 FQGNSA. CDR3 bases: TGTGCCAGCAGCCTATCGGACAGCGAAAAACTGTTTTTT. This translates into CASSLSDSEKLFF.

Many counts were recorded for this clonotype. The J gene is TRBJ2-2, the V gene TRBV5-1, with 8 bases identical to TRBD1. V lost 5 bases and J lost 1; bases outside the gene matches: 4. Germline CDR1 SGHRS, CDR2 YFSETQ. This CDR3 has 15 residues. In nucleotides, the CDR3 is TGCGCCAGCAGTTACGGGACAGGGAACACCGGGGAGCTGTTTTTT. It is translated as CASSYGTGNTGELFF.

This clonotype was detected ten times or more. This chain uses TRBV5-4 with TRBJ2-1, with a tentative D call TRBD1 (6 bases). CDR3 size: 15 residues. Germline loops: CDR1 SGHNT, CDR2 YYREEE (reference sequence). V lost 4 bases to trimming and J lost 6 bases, with 17 bases between them. This chain's CDR3 is CASSPPADSRNEQFF. CDR3 coding DNA: TGTGCCAGCAGCCCACCCGCGGACAGTCGCAATGAGCAGTTCTTC.

At least ten counts were recorded for this clonotype. The CDR3 loop reads CASSRIRGRNSPLHF. The CDR3 nucleotides are TGTGCCAGCAGCCGAATCAGGGGCAGGAATTCACCCCTCCACTTT. J is TRBJ1-6 and V is TRBV6-1; weak D call: TRBD1 (6 bases). This CDR3 is 15 amino acids long. The ends were cut back, 6 bases at V and 7 bases at J, with 16 bases in the middle. The germline V gene encodes CDR1 MNHNS and CDR2 SASEGT.

The rearrangement uses TRBV2 and TRBJ1-2; 7 nucleotides agree with TRBD1. Looked up from germline, CDR1 is SNHLY and CDR2 is FYNNEI. Germline trimming cut 5 bases from V and 8 bases from J; bases unmatched to any gene: 5. The CDR3 extends over 12 amino acids. CDR3 residues: CASSRQGLGYTF. CDR3 nucleotide sequence: TGTGCCAGCAGTCGACAGGGCCTCGGCTACACCTTC.

This chain joins TRBV20-1 and TRBJ1-2; 7 positions agree with TRBD1. From germline, CDR1 is DFQATT and CDR2 SNEGSKA (reference sequence). V trimming: 6 bases; J trimming: 3 bases; junction bases outside the gene matches: 10. CDR3 length: 14 residues. CDR3 DNA sequence: TGCAGTGCCCAGACAGGGCGTGACGACTATGGCTACACCTTC. Protein: CSAQTGRDDYGYTF.

V and J are TRBV7-3 and TRBJ2-3; 8 positions agree with TRBD2. The V and J ends lost 4 bases and 2 bases, in that order; junction bases with no gene match: 8. The CDR3 sequence is 16 residues long. CDR1 is SGHTA, CDR2 FQGTGA, per germline. The CDR3 bases are TGTGCCAGCAGCTCCCGGGGGGGCGGCATCACAGATACGCAGTATTTT. It specifies CASSSRGGGITDTQYF.

The chain recombines TRBV15 with TRBJ2-5, with D unclear. Germline V gene data show CDR1 as LNHNV and CDR2 as YYDKDF (reference sequence). Trimming pared 3 bases from V and 7 bases from J, leaving 12 bases between. The CDR3 is 13 amino acids. CDR3 amino acids: CATSRMGTGTQYF. In DNA, the CDR3 is TGTGCCACCAGCAGGATGGGTACGGGGACCCAGTACTTC.

Concerning this clonotype: Just one base apart from a much larger clone, this may be a read error. The chain carries TRBV19 and TRBJ1-2, with D maybe TRBD1 (5 bases). The CDR3 sequence is 15 residues long. CDR1 is LNHDA and CDR2 is SQIVND in the germline V gene (reference sequence). The DNA of the CDR3 is TGCGCCTGCAGCCAAGGGCACAGGCTAAACTATGGCTACACCTTC. This codes for CACSQGHRLNYGYTF.

J is TRBJ1-5 and V is TRBV20-1, with D unresolved. CDR3 length: 13 residues. The V end was cut by 5 bases, the J end by 5 bases, with 13 bases between. Germline CDR1 DFQATT, CDR2 SNEGSKA (reference sequence). The CDR3 here is CSAAGGIDQPQHF. CDR3 nucleotides: TGCAGTGCTGCTGGAGGCATTGATCAGCCCCAGCATTTT.

This sequence joins TRBV20-1 and TRBJ2-2; TRBD2 matches at 9 bases. Germline V CDR1 and CDR2: DFQATT, SNEGSKA (reference sequence). There are 14 residues in the CDR3. CDR3: CSYKRGEDTGELFF. The DNA of the CDR3 is TGCAGCTACAAGCGGGGGGAGGACACCGGGGAGCTGTTTTTT.

V gene TRBV27 combines with J gene TRBJ2-2; D gene ambiguous. CDR3 size: 15 residues. Germline V CDR1 and CDR2: MNHEY, SMNVEV (reference sequence). V shed 3 bases and J shed 1 base, with 9 bases lying between them. The CDR3 nucleotides read TGTGCCAGCAGTTTGAGAAGACAGAACACCGGGGAGCTGTTTTTT. Amino acid sequence: CASSLRRQNTGELFF.

Of note for this clonotype: A much larger clone is a single base away; this may be a read error. This sequence joins TRBV20-1 and TRBJ2-5, with D possibly called TRBD1 or TRBD2 (5 bases each). CDR1 DFQATT and CDR2 SNEGSKA come from the germline V gene (reference sequence). The V gene lost 1 base and the J gene lost 0 bases, with 15 bases spanning the gap. The CDR3 is 16 amino acids. CDR3 residues: CSARVEARGDQETQYF. The CDR3 DNA is TGCAGTGCTAGAGTTGAAGCTAGAGGGGACCAAGAGACCCAGTACTTC.